Shown below are 22 T cell receptor beta chains from a single sample sequenced in a study of T cell clonality in common variable immunodeficiency. Some clones are missing from TCRdb's copy, which holds only in-frame ones; the method was immunoSEQ multiplex PCR. The sample was found to contain some 64,000 clones, and every one recurs. Specimen: peripheral blood mononuclear cells. The receptor source for this set is a person aged 18 to 75 in good health.

The sample holds many counts of this clone. The read ends 3 residues early relative to the CDR3; the germline J gene fills the gap. The chain employs TRBV19 and TRBJ1-2, with 7 positions matching TRBD1. J lost 4 bases, V lost 6 bases, and 5 bases had no gene match. Germline values: CDR1 LNHDA, CDR2 SQIVND (reference sequence). The CDR3 totals 13 residues. CDR3 DNA, as far as it was read: TGTGCCAGTAGGGCCGACAGGGTCTATGGC. Translating gives CASRADRVYG. The entire CDR3 reads CASRADRVYGYTF.

This clone was seen many times. The read gets to within 3 residues of the CDR3 end, and the germline J gene fills in the rest. The genes are TRBV19 and TRBJ2-2; D possibly uses TRBD1 or TRBD2 (5 bases each). The CDR3 spans 16 residues. Deletions cut 1 base from V and 1 base from J, with 10 bases between. The V gene's germline CDR1 is LNHDA and CDR2 SQIVND (reference sequence). This chain's CDR3 is CASSIGAGRNTGELFF. The sequenced part of the CDR3 DNA is TGTGCCAGTAGTATAGGTGCAGGGAGGAACACCGGGGAG.

There are many counts of this clone. The read gets to within 3 residues of the CDR3 end, and the germline J gene fills in the rest. The chain employs TRBV19 and TRBJ1-1; 10 positions agree with TRBD1. Germline lookup yields CDR1 LNHDA and CDR2 SQIVND (reference sequence). V trimming: 1 base; J trimming: 6 bases; junction bases outside the gene matches: 5. This CDR3 has 15 amino acids. CDR3 region: CASSIVPGQGSEAFF. The sequenced part of the CDR3 DNA is TGTGCCAGTAGTATAGTCCCGGGACAGGGGTCTGAA. Based on the CDR3 plus reference TRBV19 and TRBJ1-1, the full variable domain is DGGITQSPKYLFRKEGQNVTLSCEQNLNHDAMYWYRQDPGQGLRLIYYSQIVNDFQKGDIAEGYSVSREKKESFPLTVTSAQKNPTAFYLCASSIVPGQGSEAFFGQGTRLTVV.

This clone was seen a few times. Read sequence stops 3 residues before the CDR3 end, and the germline J gene provides the missing end. This chain connects TRBV20-1 to TRBJ2-1; TRBD2 aligns across 9 bases. The CDR3 length is 16 residues. The V segment lost 5 bases and the J segment 5 bases; nucleotides outside the gene matches: 13. From germline, CDR1 is DFQATT and CDR2 SNEGSKA (reference sequence). CDR3 DNA, as far as it was read: TGCAGTGCTGTACTTATAGCGGGAGCTAGGAACAATGAG. Its protein is CSAVLIAGARNNE. The full CDR3 protein reads CSAVLIAGARNNEQFF.

This clone was recorded at least ten times. Read coverage stops 3 residues before the CDR3 terminus; the germline J gene supplies the remainder. The chain joins TRBV2 to TRBJ2-5; 7 bases are shared with TRBD1. Germline assignment: CDR1 SNHLY and CDR2 FYNNEI. This CDR3 has 14 residues. The V segment lost 5 bases and the J segment 4 bases; nucleotides outside the gene matches: 7. The covered CDR3 bases are TGTGCCAGCAGTAACAGGGGTGGCGGAGAGACC. Translated, it gives CASSNRGGGET. The complete CDR3 reads CASSNRGGGETQYF.

The table lists this clone with many counts. The CDR3 is cut off 3 residues early in the read; its end comes from the germline J gene. The chain carries TRBV30 and TRBJ1-5; D is possibly TRBD1 (6 bases). The germline V gene encodes CDR1 GTSNPN and CDR2 SVGIG (reference sequence). The CDR3 spans 15 residues. V dropped 2 bases and J dropped 1 base, with 12 bases sitting between them. CDR3 sequence reads: CAWSREGGSNQPQHF. The part of the CDR3 DNA that was read is TGTGCCTGGAGTCGGGAAGGGGGAAGCAATCAGCCC.

This clone was recorded many times. The read falls 3 residues short of the CDR3 end, and the missing part is taken from the germline J gene. This chain links TRBV18 with TRBJ1-2; 7 nucleotides match TRBD1. Unmatched junction bases numbered 8, after V lost 4 bases and J lost 6 bases. CDR1 is KGHSH and CDR2 is LQKENI in the germline V gene. The CDR3 runs 14 residues. The CDR3 reads CASSLRQGKDGYTF. The sequenced part of the CDR3 DNA is TGTGCCAGCTCACTTCGACAGGGTAAAGATGGC.

This clone was seen repeatedly, ten times or more. Read data end 3 residues before the CDR3 end; the end is taken from the germline J gene. The rearrangement joins TRBV29-1 to TRBJ1-2; D may be TRBD1 (6 bases). Trimming left V 7 bases short and J 1 base short, with 10 bases between. CDR1 is SQVTM and CDR2 is ANQGSEA in the germline V gene. The length of the CDR3 is 12 residues. This chain's CDR3 is CSGLQGNYGYTF. Partial CDR3 DNA: TGCAGCGGGCTACAGGGTAACTATGGC.

This clone was seen ten or more times. The read ends 3 residues shy of where the CDR3 ends; the end is completed using the germline J gene. This chain connects TRBV20-1 to TRBJ1-5; D is perhaps TRBD1 (5 bases). This CDR3 is built from 13 residues. V lost 3 bases, J lost 4 bases, and 10 bases lay in between. Germline V gene lookup returns CDR1 DFQATT and CDR2 SNEGSKA (reference sequence). The CDR3 DNA, read in part, is TGCAGTGCTAGCGGGGGGGTGAATCAGCCC. It translates to CSASGGVNQP. The CDR3 as a whole reads CSASGGVNQPQHF.

This clone appeared many times. Read data end 3 residues before the CDR3 end; the end is taken from the germline J gene. V gene TRBV12-5 combines with J gene TRBJ1-2; weak D call: TRBD1 (6 bases). This CDR3 is built from 11 residues. Trimming stripped 10 bases from V and 4 bases from J, with 10 bases between. Germline V gene lookup returns CDR1 LGHNT and CDR2 FRNRAP. The covered CDR3 bases are TGTGCTACTCCAGGGGCCTATGGC. Encoded protein: CATPGAYG. The full CDR3 protein is CATPGAYGYTF.

Comments on this clone: The missing CDR3 end, 3 residues past where the read stops, is filled in from the germline J gene. The chain carries TRBV5-1 and TRBJ2-3; 8 nucleotides match TRBD2. With V trimmed by 4 bases and J by 1 base, 8 bases remained unmatched. CDR1 is SGHRS and CDR2 is YFSETQ in the germline V gene. The CDR3 totals 16 residues. The CDR3 sequence: CASSLGLVKGTDTQYF. The part of the CDR3 DNA that was read is TGCGCCAGCAGCCTGGGACTAGTCAAGGGCACAGATACG.

This clone was seen many times. The CDR3 goes on 3 residues after the read ends, and that part is filled in from the germline J gene. V and J are TRBV7-9 and TRBJ1-2, with a tentative D call TRBD1 (5 bases). V lost 5 bases and J lost 4, with 17 bases in between. Germline CDR1 is SEHNR and CDR2 is FQNEAQ (reference sequence). CDR3 length: 15 residues. The part of the CDR3 DNA that was read is TGTGCCAGCAGCCATGGGGGGACCGGCGGCTATGGC. It specifies CASSHGGTGGYG. The full-length CDR3 reads as CASSHGGTGGYGYTF.

This clone was detected ten times or more. The read finishes 3 residues shy of the CDR3 end, and the germline J gene is used to complete it. This chain connects TRBV20-1 to TRBJ2-1, with D unresolved. V shed 3 bases and J shed 4 bases, with 7 bases lying between them. From germline, CDR1 is DFQATT and CDR2 SNEGSKA (reference sequence). The CDR3 consists of 12 residues. CDR3 sequence: CSARRLYNEQFF. The covered CDR3 bases are TGCAGTGCTAGGAGACTTTACAATGAG.

This clone was recorded many times. The read stops 3 residues short of the end of the CDR3; the missing end is completed from the germline J gene. This chain links TRBV20-1 with TRBJ2-2; TRBD2 is a possible D gene (6 bases). Trimming removed 0 bases at V and 1 base at J, with 12 bases between. This CDR3 contains 16 residues. Germline-derived CDR1 and CDR2 are DFQATT and SNEGSKA (reference sequence). CDR3 bases read: TGCAGTGCTAGAGATCTGGGGGGAGTGAACACCGGGGAG. Translated: CSARDLGGVNTGE. The complete CDR3 protein is CSARDLGGVNTGELFF.

The table lists this clone with many counts. The read ends 3 residues early relative to the CDR3; the germline J gene fills the gap. This rearrangement joins TRBV7-2 to TRBJ2-7, with D tentatively TRBD2 (6 bases). The germline CDR1 and CDR2 sequences are SGHTA and FQGNSA. The length of the CDR3 is 13 residues. Trimming removed 5 bases at V and 5 bases at J, with 13 bases between. Here the CDR3 reads CASSRLDGDEQYF. The part of the CDR3 DNA that was read is TGTGCCAGCAGCCGACTAGATGGTGACGAG.

This clone was counted ten times or more. Read data end 3 residues before the CDR3 end; the end is taken from the germline J gene. The rearrangement links TRBV20-1 to TRBJ2-1; 11 positions agree with TRBD2. V was pared by 1 base and J by 7 bases, with 6 bases of the junction left unmatched. Germline V lookup: CDR1 DFQATT, CDR2 SNEGSKA (reference sequence). There are 15 residues in the CDR3. Incomplete CDR3 DNA: TGCAGTGCTAGAGTTACTAGCGGGAGTTTGAATGAG. It codes for CSARVTSGSLNE. In full, the CDR3 is CSARVTSGSLNEQFF.

Many counts were recorded for this clone. The CDR3 end is not reached by the read, which stops 3 residues before it; the germline J gene fills it in. The chain joins TRBV5-1 to TRBJ2-7; D possibly corresponds to TRBD2 (5 bases). The germline V gene has CDR1 SGHRS and CDR2 YFSETQ. V lost 4 bases, J lost 4 bases, and 12 bases lay in between. The CDR3 contains 13 residues. The CDR3 sequence: CASSPSGPYEQYF. The covered CDR3 bases are TGCGCCAGCAGCCCCAGCGGACCATACGAG.

This clone was observed a few times. Read coverage stops 3 residues before the CDR3 terminus; the germline J gene supplies the remainder. The gene calls are TRBV18 and TRBJ2-1; TRBD2 matches at 7 bases. Germline CDR1 KGHSH, CDR2 LQKENI. J lost 0 bases, V lost 5 bases, and 7 bases had no gene match. The CDR3 consists of 16 residues. Incomplete CDR3 DNA: TGTGCCAGCTCAAAGCTCGGGGGGAGCTCCTACAATGAG. Its protein is CASSKLGGSSYNE. In full, the CDR3 reads CASSKLGGSSYNEQFF.

This clone was found many times. Read data end 3 residues before the CDR3 end; the end is taken from the germline J gene. The chain carries TRBV10-3 and TRBJ2-7; the D gene is possibly TRBD1 (5 bases). Between the trimmed V and J ends, which lost 6 bases and 1 base, there was a span of 19 bases. Germline assignment: CDR1 ENHRY and CDR2 SYGVKD. This CDR3 is built from 16 residues. This CDR3 reads CAISRRLGRTSYEQYF. Incomplete CDR3 DNA: TGTGCCATCAGCCGCAGACTGGGCAGGACATCCTACGAG.

This clone showed up many times. One end of the junction is discordant with germline, which a read error may explain. The read ends 3 residues early relative to the CDR3; the germline J gene fills the gap. V is TRBV7-3 and J is TRBJ2-1, with 10 bases aligning to TRBD2. CDR1 and CDR2 from the germline V gene are SGHTA and FQGTGA. The CDR3 totals 14 residues. CDR3 DNA, as far as it was read: TGTGCCAGCAGCATAACTAGCGGGGACAATGAG. Residues: CASSITSGDNE. The CDR3, in full, reads CASSITSGDNEQFF.

This clone showed up many times. The read stops 3 residues short of the end of the CDR3; the missing end is completed from the germline J gene. The chain employs TRBV6-2 or TRBV6-3 and TRBJ2-3; D remains ambiguous. Deletions cut 5 bases from V and 2 bases from J, with 5 bases between. The CDR3 is 12 amino acids. CDR1 MNHEY and CDR2 SVGEGT come from the germline V gene. The CDR3 loop is CASSQDTDTQYF. The sequenced CDR3 bases are TGTGCCAGCAGTCAGGACACAGATACG.

This clone has at least ten counts. The missing CDR3 end, 3 residues past where the read stops, is filled in from the germline J gene. The same CDR3 also results from other DNA sequences found in this sample. This chain joins TRBV28 and TRBJ2-3, with D unclear. Deletions cut 4 bases from V and 3 bases from J, with 8 bases between. Germline assignment: CDR1 MDHEN and CDR2 SYDVKM. This CDR3 comprises 13 residues. CDR3 sequence reads: CASSSPMTDTQYF. CDR3 DNA, as far as it was read: TGTGCCAGCAGTTCCCCAATGACAGATACG.